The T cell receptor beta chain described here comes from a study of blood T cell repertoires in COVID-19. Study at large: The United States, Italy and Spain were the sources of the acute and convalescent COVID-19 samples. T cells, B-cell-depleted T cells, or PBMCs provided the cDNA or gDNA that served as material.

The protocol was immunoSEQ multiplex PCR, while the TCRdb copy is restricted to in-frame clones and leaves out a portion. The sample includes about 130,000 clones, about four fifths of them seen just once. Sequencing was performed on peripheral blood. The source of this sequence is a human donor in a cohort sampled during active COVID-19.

This CDR3 reads CASSKQGVGTDTQYF. The CDR3 region has the DNA TGTGCCAGCAGCAAACAGGGGGTGGGCACAGATACGCAGTATTTT. The rearrangement links TRBV7-2 to TRBJ2-3; TRBD1 agrees at 8 bases. CDR1 is SGHTA, CDR2 FQGNSA, per germline. Trimming cost V 5 bases and J 1 base; bases outside gene matches: 5. The CDR3 is 15 amino acids. The full variable domain, completed using reference TRBV7-2 and TRBJ2-3, is GAGVSQSPSNKVTEKGKDVELRCDPISGHTALYWYRQSLGQGLEFLIYFQGNSAPDKSGLPSDRFSAERTGGSVSTLTIQRTQQEDSAVYLCASSKQGVGTDTQYFGPGTRLTVL.